A single sample is the source of the 25 T cell receptor beta chains below, sequenced in a study of shared clonotypes between healthy human individuals. This table comes from immunoSEQ multiplex PCR, and its TCRdb copy is limited to in-frame clones, with some not included. This table has more than 450,000 clones, 70% to 80% appearing once. Sequencing used PBMCs. The receptor set was obtained from a woman in her 40s in good health. Some clones in this sample may be carry-over from other donors' samples.

The V call is TRBV5-6, the J call TRBJ1-2; no clear D gene. Trimming removed 0 bases from V and 6 bases from J, with 9 bases in between. The length of the CDR3 is 13 residues. Germline CDR1 SGHDT, CDR2 YYEEEE. The CDR3 region is CASSLVGTDGYTF. CDR3 sequence (DNA): TGTGCCAGCAGCTTGGTGGGAACGGATGGCTACACCTTC. Looking up the rest from reference TRBV5-6 and TRBJ1-2 gives the full variable domain: DAGVTQSPTHLIKTRGQQVTLRCSPKSGHDTVSWYQQALGQGPQFIFQYYEEEERQRGNFPDRFSGHQFPNYSSELNVNALLLGDSALYLCASSLVGTDGYTFGSGTRLTVV.

The V gene is TRBV30, the J gene TRBJ1-1, with TRBD1 as a possible D gene (5 bases). The V gene lost 3 bases and the J gene lost 5 bases, with 10 bases spanning the gap. This CDR3 is 12 amino acids long. The germline CDR1 and CDR2 sequences are GTSNPN and SVGIG (reference sequence). CDR3 sequence reads: CAWRPDSTEAFF. The CDR3 coding sequence is TGTGCCTGGAGACCCGACAGTACTGAAGCTTTCTTT.

The chain carries TRBV27 and TRBJ2-7; 9 positions agree with TRBD2. The CDR3 contains 14 residues. Germline V CDR1 and CDR2: MNHEY, SMNVEV (reference sequence). V shed 7 bases and J 2 bases; nucleotides not matched to a gene: 6. The CDR3 DNA is TGTGCCAGCACCCTGACTAGCGGTCCCTACGAGCAGTACTTC. This gives the protein CASTLTSGPYEQYF.

CDR3 DNA: TGTGCCAGCAGTCCGAAAATACCCCGGGACAGCCCAGGGTACGAGCAGTACTTC. The encoded protein is CASSPKIPRDSPGYEQYF. V and J are TRBV28 and TRBJ2-7; TRBD1 matches at 7 bases. The CDR3 contains 18 residues. V dropped 5 bases and J dropped 4; count of bases not matched to a gene: 20. Germline loops: CDR1 MDHEN, CDR2 SYDVKM.

The chain joins TRBV30 to TRBJ2-1, with a tentative D call TRBD1 (6 bases). Trimming took 1 base from V and 10 from J, leaving 17 bases between them. The CDR3 runs 14 residues. Germline V gene sequence: CDR1 GTSNPN, CDR2 SVGIG (reference sequence). The CDR3 DNA follows: TGTGCCTGGAGTGCCATGGGACATCGCGGGGAGCAGTTCTTC. Translated: CAWSAMGHRGEQFF.

CDR3 sequence: CASSSTKSHQGADGYTF. The CDR3 DNA reads as TGTGCCAGCTCATCCACTAAATCCCATCAGGGGGCGGATGGCTACACCTTC. The chain recombines TRBV18 with TRBJ1-2, with 8 bases lining up with TRBD1. V shed 5 bases and J 6 bases; nucleotides not matched to a gene: 17. Germline V gene lookup returns CDR1 KGHSH and CDR2 LQKENI. The CDR3 contains 17 residues.

This sequence joins TRBV18 and TRBJ2-2; D call uncertain. The CDR3 loop spans 15 amino acids. V shed 5 bases and J shed 0 bases, with 10 bases lying between them. CDR1 is KGHSH, CDR2 LQKENI, per germline. The CDR3 DNA is TGTGCCAGCTCAGAGGTGGCCGCGAACACCGGGGAGCTGTTTTTT. Residues: CASSEVAANTGELFF.

The CDR3 nucleotides read TGTGCCAGCAGCGTTGGGGATAATTCACCCCTCCACTTT. Protein: CASSVGDNSPLHF. This chain uses TRBV9 with TRBJ1-6, with D unresolved. Trimming took 2 bases from V and 5 from J, leaving 5 bases between them. The CDR3 loop spans 13 amino acids. Germline loops: CDR1 SGDLS, CDR2 YYNGEE.

This clone was counted a single time. The chain couples TRBV19 to TRBJ1-5; 7 bases align to TRBD1. With 0 bases clipped from V and 6 bases from J, the junction kept 5 bases outside the gene matches. The CDR3 has 15 residues. CDR1 LNHDA and CDR2 SQIVND come from the germline V gene (reference sequence). CDR3: CASSIDGAGGQPQHF. CDR3 bases: TGTGCCAGTAGTATAGATGGGGCAGGGGGTCAGCCCCAGCATTTT.

This rearrangement joins TRBV10-3 to TRBJ2-7; 7 nucleotides match TRBD1. With 4 bases clipped from V and 3 bases from J, the junction kept 9 bases outside the gene matches. CDR1 and CDR2 from the germline V gene are ENHRY and SYGVKD. The CDR3 contains 15 residues. This chain's CDR3 is CAISVIQGFGYEQYF. For the CDR3, the DNA is TGTGCCATCAGTGTGATACAGGGGTTTGGCTACGAGCAGTACTTC.

The J gene is TRBJ2-4, the V gene TRBV2, with 12 bases lining up with TRBD2. In germline, CDR1 is SNHLY, CDR2 FYNNEI. The CDR3 contains 16 residues. J lost 8 bases, V lost 4 bases, and 9 bases had no gene match. The CDR3 sequence: CASSGVRLAGVYIQYF. CDR3 coding DNA: TGTGCCAGCAGTGGGGTTAGACTAGCGGGAGTGTACATTCAGTACTTC.

This chain connects TRBV7-9 to TRBJ2-3; D remains unclear. V was clipped by 5 bases and J by 4 bases, with 13 bases between them. Germline loops: CDR1 SEHNR, CDR2 FQNEAQ (reference sequence). The CDR3 consists of 14 residues. The CDR3 loop is CASSPNSRPDTQYF. The CDR3 coding sequence is TGTGCCAGCAGCCCCAATAGCCGCCCAGATACGCAGTATTTT. Full variable domain (missing parts from reference TRBV7-9 and TRBJ2-3): DTGVSQNPRHKITKRGQNVTFRCDPISEHNRLYWYRQTLGQGPEFLTYFQNEAQLEKSRLLSDRFSAERPKGSFSTLEIQRTEQGDSAMYLCASSPNSRPDTQYFGPGTRLTVL.

This chain links TRBV6-6 with TRBJ1-1; the D is unclear. V was clipped by 5 bases and J by 5 bases, with 12 bases between them. Germline values: CDR1 MNHNY, CDR2 SVGAGI (reference sequence). This CDR3 has 13 residues. The CDR3 nucleotides read TGTGCCAGCAGTCCCCCCCCGGGGACTGAAGCTTTCTTT. The encoded protein is CASSPPPGTEAFF.

This clone has a single count. The V gene is TRBV15, the J gene TRBJ2-2; D uncertain. Germline V gives CDR1 LNHNV, CDR2 YYDKDF (reference sequence). The CDR3 contains 16 residues. Trimming pared 1 base from V and 0 bases from J, leaving 9 bases between. DNA for the CDR3: TGTGCCACCAGCAGAGGAAGAGCAGCGAACACCGGGGAGCTGTTTTTT. As protein: CATSRGRAANTGELFF.

V usage is TRBV5-1 and J usage is TRBJ2-5; 7 bases are shared with TRBD2. The V segment lost 5 bases and the J segment 2 bases; nucleotides outside the gene matches: 6. The CDR3 totals 14 residues. Germline-derived CDR1 and CDR2 are SGHRS and YFSETQ. The DNA of the CDR3 is TGCGCCAGCAGGGTGGGACTATCTCAAGAGACCCAGTACTTC. Translated: CASRVGLSQETQYF.

This clone has more than one count but fewer than ten. The chain joins TRBV13 to TRBJ2-3; D ambiguous. The CDR3 sequence is 15 residues long. V was clipped by 0 bases and J by 6 bases, with 13 bases between them. CDR1 and CDR2 (germline): PRHDT, FYEKMQ (reference sequence). CDR3 sequence reads: CASSLGSGVQDTQYF. The CDR3 DNA is TGTGCCAGCAGCTTAGGGTCCGGTGTGCAGGATACGCAGTATTTT.

This chain joins TRBV4-3 and TRBJ2-7, with D unresolved. The CDR3 spans 14 residues. Germline V gene lookup returns CDR1 LGHNA and CDR2 YSLEER. Trimming cost V 0 bases and J 12 bases, with 18 bases left between them. The CDR3 DNA sequence: TGCGCCAGCAGCCAAGATTTGCAGACAACGCGCTCGTACTTC. The encoded protein is CASSQDLQTTRSYF.

This clone came up a few times. A single base separates this from a much larger clone, so it may be a read error. This chain connects TRBV5-1 to TRBJ1-1; 8 bases line up with TRBD1. Germline lookup yields CDR1 SGHRS and CDR2 YFSETQ. The CDR3 contains 14 residues. Trimming at V came to 4 bases and at J to 1 base, leaving 3 bases not matched to a gene. The CDR3 nucleotides read TGCGCCAGCAGCCACGGGACAGGGAACACTGAAGCTTTCTTT. This codes for CASSHGTGNTEAFF. Together with reference TRBV5-1 and TRBJ1-1, the CDR3 gives the full variable domain: KAGVTQTPRYLIKTRGQQVTLSCSPISGHRSVSWYQQTPGQGLQFLFEYFSETQRNKGNFPGRFSGRQFSNSRSEMNVSTLELGDSALYLCASSHGTGNTEAFFGQGTRLTVV.

The chain uses TRBV6-6 and TRBJ2-5; D assignment may be TRBD1 or TRBD2 (5 bases each). The CDR3 has 13 amino acids. The V gene's germline CDR1 is MNHNY and CDR2 SVGAGI (reference sequence). The V and J ends lost 7 bases and 5 bases respectively, with 14 bases between them. The CDR3 bases are TGTGCCAGCACCCGGGACCAGAGGGAGACCCAGTACTTC. It codes for CASTRDQRETQYF.

This rearrangement joins TRBV13 to TRBJ2-1, with D possibly TRBD1 on 6 matching bases. This CDR3 region has 13 residues. The germline V and J ends were trimmed by 5 bases and 5 bases, with 10 bases remaining between them. Looked up from germline, CDR1 is PRHDT and CDR2 is FYEKMQ (reference sequence). The CDR3 sequence is CASSPQGNNEQFF. Here the CDR3 DNA reads TGTGCCAGCAGCCCACAGGGAAACAATGAGCAGTTCTTC.

Note on this clone: This clone may be a read error of a much larger clone one base away. The chain links TRBV5-6 to TRBJ2-5; possibly TRBD1 for D (5 bases). There are 13 residues in the CDR3. CDR1 and CDR2 (germline): SGHDT, YYEEEE. V lost 2 bases and J 2 bases, leaving 7 bases between the germline ends. The CDR3 nucleotides are TGTGCCAGCAGCTTTGCAGGGCAAGAGACCCAGTACTTC. This translates into CASSFAGQETQYF.

The chain recombines TRBV21-1 with TRBJ2-1. TRBV21-1 is tagged as a pseudogene. The CDR3 length is 18 residues. The CDR3 DNA follows: TGTGCCAGCAGCAAAGGGGGACCTCAGCCCCGCGCTTACAATGAGCAGTTCTTC. This encodes CASSKGGPQPRAYNEQFF.

V is TRBV6-4 and J is TRBJ2-7, with D tentatively TRBD1 or TRBD2 (5 bases each). The CDR3 loop spans 14 amino acids. Trimming left V 10 bases short and J 2 bases short, with 18 bases between. CDR1 and CDR2 (germline): MRHNA, SNTAGT. The CDR3 spells CATVPGTPTYEQYF. DNA of the CDR3: TGTGCCACCGTCCCCGGGACGCCTACCTACGAGCAGTACTTC.

This chain links TRBV6-5 with TRBJ1-2; D is ambiguous. CDR1 is MNHEY and CDR2 is SVGAGI in the germline V gene. V dropped 3 bases and J dropped 6 bases, with 11 bases sitting between them. The CDR3 has 13 residues. CDR3 coding DNA: TGTGCCAGCAGTTATAGTCGTGTCGATGGCTACACCTTC. Translation: CASSYSRVDGYTF.

The chain recombines TRBV19 with TRBJ2-2, with D possibly being TRBD2 (5 bases). CDR1 and CDR2 (germline): LNHDA, SQIVND (reference sequence). The CDR3 spans 15 residues. Trimming removed 3 bases from V and 5 bases from J, with 13 bases in between. The CDR3, as DNA: TGTGCCAGTAGTATGACTATTATCCCAACCGGGGAGCTGTTTTTT. Translation gives CASSMTIIPTGELFF.